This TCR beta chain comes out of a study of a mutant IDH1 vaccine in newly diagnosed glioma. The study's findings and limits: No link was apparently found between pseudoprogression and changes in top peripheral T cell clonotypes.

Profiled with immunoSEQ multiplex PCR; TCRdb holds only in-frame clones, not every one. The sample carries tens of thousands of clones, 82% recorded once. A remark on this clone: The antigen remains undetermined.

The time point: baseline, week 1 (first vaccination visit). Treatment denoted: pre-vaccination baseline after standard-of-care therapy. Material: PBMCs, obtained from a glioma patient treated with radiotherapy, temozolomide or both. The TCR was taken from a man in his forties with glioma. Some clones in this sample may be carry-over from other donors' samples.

DNA for the CDR3: TGTGCCAGCCGCAAGGGCGGGGGGATCCAAGAGACCCAGTACTTC. It codes for CASRKGGGIQETQYF. The gene calls are TRBV6-1 and TRBJ2-5; 8 bases agree with TRBD2. The ends lost 8 bases at V and 1 base at J; junction bases unmatched: 9. Germline CDR1 reads MNHNS; CDR2 reads SASEGT. This CDR3 contains 15 residues.